Listed here is a single TCR beta chain. Its antigen is not known. Random-hexamer reverse transcription was applied to about 0.5 to 1 ug RNA. The amplification used immunoSEQ multiplex PCR on TCR beta CDR3; it spanned 54 Vbeta and 13 Jbeta. Via MiXCR, TCRdb re-called the immunoSEQ multiplex PCR reads, giving one row per CDR3 protein. The sample consists of about 240,000 distinct CDR3 sequences, almost 97% of them appearing once. The data belong to a study of CD8 T cells in Susac syndrome. Study observations and caveats: Repertoires of Susac syndrome CD4+ T cells lacked clonal expansion.

CDR3 length: 14 residues. Germline lookup yields CDR1 SGHVS and CDR2 FQNEAQ. V was shortened by 1 base and J by 3 bases, with 7 bases between the two germline ends. The clonotype comes from a human donor with Susac syndrome. The material sequenced was CD4+ T cells from PBMCs. The V call is TRBV7-8, the J call TRBJ1-3; D not certain. The CDR3 DNA reads as TGTGCCAGCAGCTTAGAACTCTATGGAAACACCATATATTTT. Its protein is CASSLELYGNTIYF.